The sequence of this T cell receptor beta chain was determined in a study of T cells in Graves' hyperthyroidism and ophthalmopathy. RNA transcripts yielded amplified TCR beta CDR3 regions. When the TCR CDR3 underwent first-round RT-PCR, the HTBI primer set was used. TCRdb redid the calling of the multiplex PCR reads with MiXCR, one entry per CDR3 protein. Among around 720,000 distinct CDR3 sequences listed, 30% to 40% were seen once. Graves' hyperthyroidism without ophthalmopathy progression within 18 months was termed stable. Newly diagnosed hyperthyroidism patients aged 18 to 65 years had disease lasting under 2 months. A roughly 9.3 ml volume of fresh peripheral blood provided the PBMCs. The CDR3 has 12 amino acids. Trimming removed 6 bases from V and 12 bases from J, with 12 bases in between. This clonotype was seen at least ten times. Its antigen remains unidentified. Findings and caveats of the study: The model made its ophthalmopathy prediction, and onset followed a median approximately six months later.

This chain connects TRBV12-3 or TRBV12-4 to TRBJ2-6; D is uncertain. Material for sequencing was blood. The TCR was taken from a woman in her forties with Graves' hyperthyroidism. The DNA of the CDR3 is TGTGCCAGCAGCCCACTGGGGATCGTCCTGACTTTC. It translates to CASSPLGIVLTF.